This T cell receptor beta chain was sequenced in a study of vaccination and CD4 T cells after COVID-19. In the study overall: Post-vaccination specimens were collected at a median of roughly 65 days following dose two (range 14 to 241).

With respect to this clonotype: The antigen remains unidentified.

The Oncomine TCR Beta short-read assay was applied to DNA of cultured CD4+ T cells. TCRdb reprocessed the PCR reads with MiXCR, giving one entry per CDR3 protein. The table includes approximately 9,300 distinct CDR3 sequences, roughly 60% detected once. As to treatment: roughly ten-day PBMC culture with coronavirus spike peptide pools or control peptides (ViraFEST assay). V lost 3 bases and J 2 bases, leaving 10 bases between the germline ends. Per the germline V gene, CDR1 is MDHEN and CDR2 is SYDVKM. The CDR3 has 14 residues. The sequenced material came from CD4+ T cells from blood, cultured in vitro. V gene TRBV28 combines with J gene TRBJ1-1; D gene uncertain. This TCR was sampled from a human donor who had recovered from COVID-19. Written as DNA, the CDR3 is TGTGCCAGCAGTTTGTGGCTTGGCAACACTGAAGCTTTCTTT. This translates into CASSLWLGNTEAFF.